Shown below are 29 T cell receptor beta chains from a single sample sequenced in a study of immune heterogeneity within non-small cell lung tumors. Multiplex PCR was performed with 32 V and 13 J primers, and it amplified TCR beta CDR3. TCRdb re-analysed the multiplex PCR reads in MiXCR, keeping a single row per CDR3 protein. The sample holds more than 5,000 distinct CDR3 sequences, less than 25% seen once. The template for each sample was approximately 0.65 ug of genomic DNA, which had been extracted from bulk tumor tissue. Each primary tumor yielded several biopsies, collected far apart from one another at surgery. It was patients with untreated, newly diagnosed non-small cell lung cancer who underwent curative surgery. Source material: lung tumor tissue. All receptors come from a female donor with non-small cell lung cancer.

For this clonotype: Given a much more abundant clone one base away, this may be a read error. The genes are TRBV12-3 or TRBV12-4 and TRBJ1-1; TRBD1 aligns across 8 bases. The length of the CDR3 is 14 residues. CDR3 loop: CASSRQGMNTEALF. Written as DNA, the CDR3 is TGTGCCAGCAGTCGACAGGGGATGAACACTGAAGCTCTCTTT.

By its share, this clonotype is medium-sized. The V call is TRBV2, the J call TRBJ2-1; D unclear. Germline V gene sequence: CDR1 SNHLY, CDR2 FYNNEI. Trimming stripped 7 bases from V and 6 bases from J, with 7 bases between. The CDR3 runs 11 residues. CDR3 DNA: TGTGCCAGCACCGGTAGCAATGAGCAGTTCTTC. Translated, it gives CASTGSNEQFF. Drawing the rest from reference TRBV2 and TRBJ2-1, the complete variable domain is EPEVTQTPSHQVTQMGQEVILRCVPISNHLYFYWYRQILGQKVEFLVSFYNNEISEKSEIFDDQFSVERPDGSNFTLKIRSTKLEDSAMYFCASTGSNEQFFGPGTRLTVL.

This clonotype was observed a handful of times. The V and J genes are TRBV29-1 and TRBJ2-7; the match to TRBD1 covers 8 bases. Germline values: CDR1 SQVTM, CDR2 ANQGSEA. The CDR3 is made up of 14 amino acids. Unmatched junction bases numbered 11, after V lost 4 bases and J lost 6 bases. The chain's CDR3 is CSVAPQGAGGEQYF. For the CDR3, the DNA is TGCAGCGTTGCTCCTCAGGGGGCAGGGGGCGAGCAGTACTTC.

A word on this clonotype: Germline and junction disagree at one end, which may indicate a read error. The J gene is TRBJ2-1, the V gene TRBV9; TRBD2 matches 7 bases. Germline CDR1 SGDLS, CDR2 YYNGEE. CDR3 size: 15 residues. In nucleotides, the CDR3 is TGTGCCAGCAGCGTTAGCGGGTATTCGGGTAATGAGCAGTTGTTC. Amino acid sequence: CASSVSGYSGNEQLF.

This clonotype is categorized as medium-sized. CDR3 nucleotide sequence: TGTGCCAGCAGTGAAGAGACAGACTATGGCTACACCTTC. Translated, it gives CASSEETDYGYTF. The gene calls are TRBV2 and TRBJ1-2, with D possibly being TRBD1 (5 bases). The length of the CDR3 is 13 residues. The germline V gene encodes CDR1 SNHLY and CDR2 FYNNEI. The V and J ends lost 1 base and 3 bases respectively, with 6 bases between them.

Within the sample, this clonotype is medium-sized. V and J are TRBV7-8 and TRBJ1-6, with D unresolved. Germline V lookup: CDR1 SGHVS, CDR2 FQNEAQ. This CDR3 is built from 14 residues. V was cut by 2 bases and J by 7 bases, with 9 bases left in between. CDR3 region: CASSLPNRNSPLHF. CDR3 nucleotide sequence: TGTGCCAGCAGCTTACCAAACCGGAATTCACCCCTCCACTTT.

Turning to this clonotype: A read error may be the cause here, since a much bigger clone is one base away. The CDR3 protein is CARSDASDTQYF. Written as DNA, the CDR3 is TGTGCCAGGAGTGACGCTTCAGATACGCAGTATTTT. V gene TRBV2 combines with J gene TRBJ2-3; unclear D gene. In germline, CDR1 is SNHLY, CDR2 FYNNEI. The CDR3 has 12 amino acids.

This clonotype is labeled medium-sized. This rearrangement joins TRBV30 to TRBJ1-2; no clear D gene. The germline CDR1 and CDR2 sequences are GTSNPN and SVGIG (reference sequence). CDR3 size: 11 residues. Trimming took off 1 base at V and 7 bases at J, with 7 bases between the two ends. The CDR3 spells CAWSGSRGYTF. Here the CDR3 DNA reads TGTGCCTGGAGTGGGTCCCGTGGCTACACCTTC.

This clonotype rates as medium-sized (0.01 to 0.1%). This chain uses TRBV28 with TRBJ2-6; D ambiguous. V was pared by 5 bases and J by 0 bases, with 5 bases between. Looked up from germline, CDR1 is MDHEN and CDR2 is SYDVKM. CDR3 length: 14 residues. The CDR3 sequence: CASSEYSGANVLTF. CDR3 DNA: TGTGCCAGCAGTGAGTACTCTGGGGCCAACGTCCTGACTTTC.

In the case of this clonotype: A much bigger clone sits one base away, suggesting this may be a read error. CDR3 loop: CASSIPIDYEQYF. CDR3 DNA: TGTGCCAGTAGTATCCCTATCGACTACGAGCAGTACTTC. V is TRBV19 and J is TRBJ2-7; D is ambiguous. CDR1 and CDR2 (germline): LNHDA, SQIVND (reference sequence). The CDR3 is 13 residues long. Between the trimmed V and J ends, which lost 3 bases and 3 bases, there was a span of 9 bases. Filled out from reference TRBV19 and TRBJ2-7, the complete variable domain reads DGGITQSPKYLFRKEGQNVTLSCEQNLNHDAMYWYRQDPGQGLRLIYYSQIVNDFQKGDIAEGYSVSREKKESFPLTVTSAQKNPTAFYLCASSIPIDYEQYFGPGTRLTVT.

By sample share, this clonotype is medium-sized. V gene TRBV30 combines with J gene TRBJ1-2, with D unresolved. Germline loops: CDR1 GTSNPN, CDR2 SVGIG (reference sequence). The V and J ends lost 6 bases and 2 bases respectively, with 16 bases between them. The CDR3 is 14 residues long. The CDR3 loop reads CACQARTGNYGYTF. In DNA form, the CDR3 reads TGTGCCTGCCAGGCTCGGACGGGAAACTATGGCTACACCTTC.

Comments on this clonotype: This could be a read error, since a much larger clone is one nucleotide away. The V gene is TRBV11-2, the J gene TRBJ1-5; TRBD1 is a possible D gene (5 bases). Germline loops: CDR1 SGHAT, CDR2 FQNNGV. The CDR3 consists of 13 residues. Trimming stripped 10 bases from V and 1 base from J, with 11 bases between. CDR3 bases: TGTGCCATCCGGGACGGAAGCAATCAGCCCCAGCATTTT. This gives the protein CAIRDGSNQPQHF.

This clonotype showed up just a few times. This chain connects TRBV9 to TRBJ2-3, with unresolved D. The CDR3 runs 17 residues. Germline V gene lookup returns CDR1 SGDLS and CDR2 YYNGEE. Trimming removed 4 bases from V and 0 bases from J, with 18 bases in between. This CDR3 is CASSPPVAATSTDTQYF. The CDR3 DNA reads as TGTGCCAGCAGCCCACCGGTGGCGGCAACTAGCACAGATACGCAGTATTTT.

This clonotype showed up just a few times. The junction and the germline gene differ at one end; a read error may be behind it. The V call is TRBV9, the J call TRBJ2-1; 11 bases line up with TRBD2. The CDR3 extends over 17 amino acids. Germline V gene sequence: CDR1 SGDLS, CDR2 YYNGEE. The CDR3 region has the DNA TGTACCAGCAGCCCAAGTGGGTTGACTAGCGGGGACAATGAGCAGTTCTTC. The encoded protein is CTSSPSGLTSGDNEQFF.

By proportion, this clonotype is medium-sized. V usage is TRBV2 and J usage is TRBJ2-7; weak D call: TRBD1 (5 bases). The length of the CDR3 is 14 residues. Trimming removed 6 bases from V and 0 bases from J, with 12 bases in between. The germline gives CDR1 SNHLY, CDR2 FYNNEI. Here the CDR3 reads CASSPQGLSYEQYF. CDR3 bases: TGTGCCAGCAGCCCCCAGGGCCTCTCCTACGAGCAGTACTTC.

Comment on this clonotype: This may arise from a read error, as a much more abundant clone is one base away. J is TRBJ1-5 and V is TRBV4-1; D ambiguous. The V end lost 1 base, the J end lost 6 bases, and 7 bases lay between the germline ends. Germline V gene data show CDR1 as MGHRA and CDR2 as YSYEKL. The CDR3 runs 13 residues. The CDR3 loop is CASSQGLGQPQHF. The CDR3 DNA follows: TGCGCCAGCAGCCAAGGTCTCGGTCAGCCCCAGCATTTT.

The V and J genes are TRBV29-1 and TRBJ1-1; tentatively, D is TRBD1 (6 bases). The CDR3 spans 14 residues. V lost 7 bases and J 4 bases, leaving 19 bases between the germline ends. Germline V gives CDR1 SQVTM, CDR2 ANQGSEA. The CDR3 loop reads CSGAGTTSSTEAFF. The CDR3 DNA is TGCAGCGGTGCCGGGACAACGAGTTCCACTGAAGCTTTCTTT.

Notes on this clonotype: Since the CDR3 does not end with the conserved phenylalanine or tryptophan, this likely comes from a read error. The chain is built from TRBV5-4 and TRBJ2-1; TRBD1 agrees at 10 bases. The CDR3 loop spans 13 amino acids. The germline CDR1 and CDR2 sequences are SGHNT and YYREEE (reference sequence). Unmatched junction bases numbered 1, after V lost 3 bases and J lost 7 bases. For the CDR3, the DNA is TGTGCCAGCAGCTGGACAGGGGGAAATGAGCAGTTCTCC. Translated: CASSWTGGNEQFS.

The J gene is TRBJ2-2, the V gene TRBV7-8; D remains unclear. The germline V and J ends were trimmed by 5 bases and 8 bases, with 15 bases remaining between them. Germline loops: CDR1 SGHVS, CDR2 FQNEAQ. This CDR3 contains 14 residues. DNA for the CDR3: TGTGCCAGCAGCCGACGGACGGTCGGAGGGGAGCTGTTTTTT. It encodes CASSRRTVGGELFF.

A note on this clonotype: This may come from a read error, since a much larger clone is one base off. The chain links TRBV10-3 to TRBJ1-5; 10 bases align to TRBD1. Germline trimming cut 5 bases from V and 6 bases from J; bases unmatched to any gene: 10. This CDR3 contains 16 residues. The germline gives CDR1 ENHRY, CDR2 SYGVKD. The chain's CDR3 is CAISREGQGTSQPQHF. In DNA, the CDR3 is TGTGCCATCAGTCGAGAGGGACAGGGGACCAGTCAGCCCCAGCATTTT.

This clonotype showed up just a few times. The chain couples TRBV6-4 to TRBJ2-1; TRBD2 matches 13 bases. The germline V gene has CDR1 MRHNA and CDR2 SNTAGT. The CDR3 length is 16 residues. Trimming at V came to 4 bases and at J to 12 bases, leaving 12 bases not matched to a gene. The CDR3 DNA reads TGTGCCAGCAGTGCCCATTTTGGACTAGCGGGAGCTTCGCAGTTCTTC. Translating gives CASSAHFGLAGASQFF.

This clonotype was seen only a few times. This chain joins TRBV9 and TRBJ2-5, with TRBD2 matching 8 bases. Trimming at V came to 0 bases and at J to 5 bases, leaving 6 bases not matched to a gene. The CDR3 totals 15 residues. The V gene's germline CDR1 is SGDLS and CDR2 YYNGEE. The CDR3 loop is CASSVGAGGVETQYF. The CDR3 region has the DNA TGTGCCAGCAGCGTAGGTGCGGGAGGAGTGGAGACCCAGTACTTC.

Turning to this clonotype: The junction and the germline gene differ at one end; a read error may be behind it. The chain is built from TRBV28 and TRBJ2-5; D is possibly TRBD1 (6 bases). Germline CDR1 is MDHEN and CDR2 is SYDVKM. There are 21 residues in the CDR3. The DNA of the CDR3 is TGTGCCAGAAGTTTCCGGGACATTTTGGGTGCGAACATTCGACTCCCCGAGACCCAGTACTTC. Residues: CARSFRDILGANIRLPETQYF.

A note on this clonotype: The junction departs from the called germline gene at one end, perhaps through a read error. The chain couples TRBV18 to TRBJ1-4; 7 bases line up with TRBD1. This CDR3 has 15 amino acids. Germline CDR1 is KGHSH and CDR2 is LQKENI. In nucleotides, the CDR3 is TGTGCCAGCTCACCAGCGGGGACAGACATGCAAAAACTGTCTTTT. Translation gives CASSPAGTDMQKLSF. Looking up the rest from reference TRBV18 and TRBJ1-4 gives the full variable domain: NAGVMQNPRHLVRRRGQEARLRCSPMKGHSHVYWYRQLPEEGLKFMVYLQKENIIDESGMPKERFSAEFPKEGPSILRIQQVVRGDSAAYFCASSPAGTDMQKLSFGSGTQLSVL.

The CDR3 DNA reads as TGCGCCAGCAGCCAGCGGGACCCCTCCTACAATGAGCAGTTCTTC. Translated, it gives CASSQRDPSYNEQFF. The chain links TRBV4-1 to TRBJ2-1, with a possible D match to TRBD2 (6 bases). The CDR3 is 15 amino acids. CDR1 and CDR2 from the germline V gene are MGHRA and YSYEKL. Trimming took off 3 bases at V and 0 bases at J, with 9 bases between the two ends.

Sample share makes this clonotype large. The rearrangement uses TRBV7-3 and TRBJ2-2; 9 bases are shared with TRBD1. Germline assignment: CDR1 SGHTA and CDR2 FQGTGA. The CDR3 has 17 residues. After removal of 5 bases from V and 3 bases from J, the junction contained 10 bases not matched to a gene. The CDR3 DNA follows: TGTGCCAGCAGCACCCCGGCGGGACAGGGTGACACCGGGGAGCTGTTTTTT. Translating gives CASSTPAGQGDTGELFF.

Notes on this clonotype: Mismatch with germline at one junction end may stem from a read error. V gene TRBV3-1 combines with J gene TRBJ1-2, with 7 bases identical to TRBD1. The CDR3 is 14 residues long. The germline V gene has CDR1 LGHDT and CDR2 YNNKEL (reference sequence). CDR3 loop: CGSSTWTGYYGYTF. Written as DNA, the CDR3 is TGTGGCAGCAGCACCTGGACAGGTTACTATGGCTACACCTTC.

On this clonotype: It may be a read error: a sequence one base away is much more abundant. V and J are TRBV19 and TRBJ1-3; 7 bases match TRBD1. The CDR3 is made up of 15 amino acids. Per germline, CDR1 LNHDA and CDR2 SQIVND (reference sequence). Written as DNA, the CDR3 is TGTGCCAGCGATTCCGGACAGGCTTATGGAGACACCATATATTTT. Amino acid sequence: CASDSGQAYGDTIYF.

V usage is TRBV7-8 and J usage is TRBJ2-3; possibly TRBD1 for D (5 bases). Trimming stripped 5 bases from V and 2 bases from J, with 17 bases between. The CDR3 is 16 amino acids. Per the germline V gene, CDR1 is SGHVS and CDR2 is FQNEAQ. The CDR3 DNA reads TGTGCCAGCAGCCCGCCCCGAAAGACAGTCACAGATACGCAGTATTTT. It is translated as CASSPPRKTVTDTQYF.